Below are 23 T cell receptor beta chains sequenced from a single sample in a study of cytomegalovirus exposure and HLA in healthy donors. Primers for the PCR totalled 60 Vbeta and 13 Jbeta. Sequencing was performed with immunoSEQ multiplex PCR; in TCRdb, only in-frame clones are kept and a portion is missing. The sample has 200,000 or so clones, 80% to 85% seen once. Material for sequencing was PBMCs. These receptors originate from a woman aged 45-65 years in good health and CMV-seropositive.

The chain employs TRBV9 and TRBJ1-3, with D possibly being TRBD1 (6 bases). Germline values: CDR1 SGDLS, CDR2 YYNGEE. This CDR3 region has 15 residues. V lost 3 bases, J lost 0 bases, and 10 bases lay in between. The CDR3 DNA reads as TGTGCCAGCAGCGCTGGGGGGGCCTCTGGAAACACCATATATTTT. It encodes CASSAGGASGNTIYF.

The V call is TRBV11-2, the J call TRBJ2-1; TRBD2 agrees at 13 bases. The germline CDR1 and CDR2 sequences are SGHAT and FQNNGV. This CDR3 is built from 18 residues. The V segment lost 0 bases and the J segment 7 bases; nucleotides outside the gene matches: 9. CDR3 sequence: CASSLEGSTSGGSNEQFF. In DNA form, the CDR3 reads TGTGCCAGCAGCTTAGAGGGCTCGACTAGCGGGGGGTCAAATGAGCAGTTCTTC.

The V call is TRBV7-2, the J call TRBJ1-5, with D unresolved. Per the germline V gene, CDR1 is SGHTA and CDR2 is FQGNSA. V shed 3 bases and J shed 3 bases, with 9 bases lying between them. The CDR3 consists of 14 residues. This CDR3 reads CASSLYQVNQPQHF. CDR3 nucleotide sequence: TGTGCCAGCAGCTTGTATCAGGTCAATCAGCCCCAGCATTTT.

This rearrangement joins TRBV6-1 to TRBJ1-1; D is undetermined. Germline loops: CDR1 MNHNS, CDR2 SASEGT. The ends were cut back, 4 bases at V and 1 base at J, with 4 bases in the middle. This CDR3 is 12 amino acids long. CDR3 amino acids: CASSGQNTEAFF. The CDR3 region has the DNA TGTGCCAGCAGTGGGCAGAACACTGAAGCTTTCTTT.

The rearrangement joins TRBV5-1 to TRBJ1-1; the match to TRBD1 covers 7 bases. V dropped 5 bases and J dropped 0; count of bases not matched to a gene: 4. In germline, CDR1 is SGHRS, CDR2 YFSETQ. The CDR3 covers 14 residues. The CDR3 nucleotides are TGCGCCAGCAGTACAGGGGAAGTGAACACTGAAGCTTTCTTT. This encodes CASSTGEVNTEAFF.

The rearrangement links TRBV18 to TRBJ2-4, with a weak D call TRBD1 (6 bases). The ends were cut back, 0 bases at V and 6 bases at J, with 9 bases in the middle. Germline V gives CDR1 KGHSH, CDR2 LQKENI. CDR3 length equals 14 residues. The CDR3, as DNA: TGTGCCAGCTCACCACCGTCACAGGGAAACATTCAGTACTTC. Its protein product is CASSPPSQGNIQYF.

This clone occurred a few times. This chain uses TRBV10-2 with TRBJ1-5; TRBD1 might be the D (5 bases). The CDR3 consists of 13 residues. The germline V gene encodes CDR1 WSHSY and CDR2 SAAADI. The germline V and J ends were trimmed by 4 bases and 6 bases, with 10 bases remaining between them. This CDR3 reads CASSVGESQPQHF. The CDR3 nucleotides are TGCGCCAGCAGTGTAGGGGAATCTCAGCCCCAGCATTTT.

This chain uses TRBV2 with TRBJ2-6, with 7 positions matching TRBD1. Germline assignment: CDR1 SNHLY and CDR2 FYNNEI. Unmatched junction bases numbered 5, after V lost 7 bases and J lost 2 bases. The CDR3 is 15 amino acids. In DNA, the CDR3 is TGTGCCAGCACCAAACAGGGGACTGGGGCCAACGTCCTGACTTTC. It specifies CASTKQGTGANVLTF.

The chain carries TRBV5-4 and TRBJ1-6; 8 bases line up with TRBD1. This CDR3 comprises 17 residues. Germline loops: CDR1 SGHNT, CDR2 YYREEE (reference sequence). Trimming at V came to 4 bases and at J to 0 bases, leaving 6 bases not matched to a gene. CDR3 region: CASSIRQGSSYNSPLHF. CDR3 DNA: TGTGCCAGCAGCATCCGACAGGGGAGCTCCTATAATTCACCCCTCCACTTT.

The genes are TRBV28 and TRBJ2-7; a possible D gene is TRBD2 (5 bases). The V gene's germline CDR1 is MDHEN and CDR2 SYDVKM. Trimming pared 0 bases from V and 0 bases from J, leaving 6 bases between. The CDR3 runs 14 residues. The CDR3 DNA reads TGTGCCAGCAGTTTATGGGGGAGCTCCTACGAGCAGTACTTC. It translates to CASSLWGSSYEQYF.

CDR3 in amino acids: CASGSDRAFYGANVLTF. CDR3 DNA: TGTGCCAGCGGATCGGACAGGGCGTTCTATGGGGCCAACGTCCTGACTTTC. V and J are TRBV7-2 and TRBJ2-6; 8 bases fit TRBD1. Losses at the gene ends were 8 bases for V and 3 bases for J; bases not matched to a gene: 12. This CDR3 contains 17 residues. The germline V gene has CDR1 SGHTA and CDR2 FQGNSA.

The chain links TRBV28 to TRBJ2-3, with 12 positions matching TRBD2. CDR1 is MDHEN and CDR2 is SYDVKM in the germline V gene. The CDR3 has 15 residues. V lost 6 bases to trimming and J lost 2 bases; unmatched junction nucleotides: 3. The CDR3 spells CASSGLAGNTDTQYF. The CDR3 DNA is TGTGCCAGCAGCGGACTAGCGGGGAACACAGATACGCAGTATTTT.

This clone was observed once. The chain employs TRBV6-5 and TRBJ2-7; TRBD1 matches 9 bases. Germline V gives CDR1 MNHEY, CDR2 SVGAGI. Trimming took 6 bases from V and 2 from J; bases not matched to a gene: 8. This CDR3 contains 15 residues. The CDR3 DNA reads TGTGCCAGCAGACCCCCCGGGACAGGGCCCTACGAGCAGTACTTC. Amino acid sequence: CASRPPGTGPYEQYF.

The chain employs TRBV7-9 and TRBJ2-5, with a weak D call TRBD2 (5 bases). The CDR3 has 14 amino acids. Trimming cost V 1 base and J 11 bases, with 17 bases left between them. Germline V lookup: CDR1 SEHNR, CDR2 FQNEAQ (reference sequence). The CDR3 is CASSLGEPYEGQYF. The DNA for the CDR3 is TGTGCCAGCAGCTTAGGGGAGCCTTATGAAGGGCAGTACTTC.

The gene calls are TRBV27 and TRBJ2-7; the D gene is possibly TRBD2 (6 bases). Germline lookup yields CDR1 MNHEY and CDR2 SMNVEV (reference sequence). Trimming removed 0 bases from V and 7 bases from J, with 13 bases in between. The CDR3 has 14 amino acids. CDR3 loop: CASSLSETSREQYF. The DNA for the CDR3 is TGTGCCAGCAGTTTATCGGAGACTAGTAGGGAGCAGTACTTC.

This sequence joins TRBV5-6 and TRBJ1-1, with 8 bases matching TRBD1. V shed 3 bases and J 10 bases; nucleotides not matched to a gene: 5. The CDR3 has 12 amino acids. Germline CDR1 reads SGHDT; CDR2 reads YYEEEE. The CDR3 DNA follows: TGTGCCAGCAGCTCCAGGGGGCGTAGAGCTTTCTTT. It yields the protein CASSSRGRRAFF.

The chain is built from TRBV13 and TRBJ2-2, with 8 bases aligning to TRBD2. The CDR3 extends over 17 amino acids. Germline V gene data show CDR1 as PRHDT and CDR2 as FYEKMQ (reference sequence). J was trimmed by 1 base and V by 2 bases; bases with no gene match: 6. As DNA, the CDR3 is TGTGCCAGCAGCTTACGGGGGGGGCCGAGGAACACCGGGGAGCTGTTTTTT. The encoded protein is CASSLRGGPRNTGELFF.

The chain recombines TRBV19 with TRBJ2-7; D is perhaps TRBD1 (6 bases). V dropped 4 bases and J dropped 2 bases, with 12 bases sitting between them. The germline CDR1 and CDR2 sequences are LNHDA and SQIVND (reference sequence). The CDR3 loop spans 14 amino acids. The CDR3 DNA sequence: TGTGCCAGTAGTAGGGGCGGACAGACCTACGAGCAGTACTTC. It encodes CASSRGGQTYEQYF.

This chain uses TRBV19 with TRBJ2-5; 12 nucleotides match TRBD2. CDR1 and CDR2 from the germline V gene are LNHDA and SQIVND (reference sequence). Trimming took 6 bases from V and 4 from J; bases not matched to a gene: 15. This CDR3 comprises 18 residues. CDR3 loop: CASSREGIGLAGRETQYF. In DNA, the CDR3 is TGTGCCAGTAGCCGAGAGGGTATTGGACTAGCGGGGCGAGAGACCCAGTACTTC.

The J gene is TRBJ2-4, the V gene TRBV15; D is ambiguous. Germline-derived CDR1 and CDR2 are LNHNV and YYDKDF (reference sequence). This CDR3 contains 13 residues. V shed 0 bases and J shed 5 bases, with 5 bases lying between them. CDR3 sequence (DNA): TGTGCCACCAGCAGAGATGTCGAAAACATTCAGTACTTC. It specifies CATSRDVENIQYF.

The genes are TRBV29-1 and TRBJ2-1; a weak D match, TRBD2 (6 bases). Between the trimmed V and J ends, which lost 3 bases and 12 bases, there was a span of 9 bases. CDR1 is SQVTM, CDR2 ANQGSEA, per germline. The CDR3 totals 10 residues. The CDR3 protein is CSVDRDWQFF. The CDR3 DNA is TGCAGCGTTGACAGGGACTGGCAGTTCTTC.

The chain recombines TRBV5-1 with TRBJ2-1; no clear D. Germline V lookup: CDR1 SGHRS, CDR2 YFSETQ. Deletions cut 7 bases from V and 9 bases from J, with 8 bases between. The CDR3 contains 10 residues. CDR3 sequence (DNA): TGCGCCAGCTCAGGTGGTGAGCAGTTCTTC. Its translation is CASSGGEQFF.

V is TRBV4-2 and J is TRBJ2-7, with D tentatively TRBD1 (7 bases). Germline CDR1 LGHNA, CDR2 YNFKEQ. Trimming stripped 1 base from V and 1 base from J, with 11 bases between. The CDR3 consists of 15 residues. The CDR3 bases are TGTGCCAGCAGCCAAGTGGCAGGGGGGTCCTACGAGCAGTACTTC. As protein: CASSQVAGGSYEQYF.